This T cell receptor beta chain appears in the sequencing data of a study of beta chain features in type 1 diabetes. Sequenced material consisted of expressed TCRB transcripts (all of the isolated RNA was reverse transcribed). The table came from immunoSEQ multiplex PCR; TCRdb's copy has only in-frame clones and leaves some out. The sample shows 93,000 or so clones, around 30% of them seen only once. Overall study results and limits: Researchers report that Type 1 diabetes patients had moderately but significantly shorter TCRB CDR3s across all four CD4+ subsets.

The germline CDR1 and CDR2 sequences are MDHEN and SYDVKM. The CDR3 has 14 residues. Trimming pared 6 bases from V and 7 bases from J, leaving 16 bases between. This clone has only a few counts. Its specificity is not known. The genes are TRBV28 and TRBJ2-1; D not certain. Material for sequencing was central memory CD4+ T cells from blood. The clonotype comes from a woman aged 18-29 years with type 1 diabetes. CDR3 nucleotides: TGTGCCAGCAGGCCCCCTAACCGTCGGAATGAGCAGTTCTTC. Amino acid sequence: CASRPPNRRNEQFF.